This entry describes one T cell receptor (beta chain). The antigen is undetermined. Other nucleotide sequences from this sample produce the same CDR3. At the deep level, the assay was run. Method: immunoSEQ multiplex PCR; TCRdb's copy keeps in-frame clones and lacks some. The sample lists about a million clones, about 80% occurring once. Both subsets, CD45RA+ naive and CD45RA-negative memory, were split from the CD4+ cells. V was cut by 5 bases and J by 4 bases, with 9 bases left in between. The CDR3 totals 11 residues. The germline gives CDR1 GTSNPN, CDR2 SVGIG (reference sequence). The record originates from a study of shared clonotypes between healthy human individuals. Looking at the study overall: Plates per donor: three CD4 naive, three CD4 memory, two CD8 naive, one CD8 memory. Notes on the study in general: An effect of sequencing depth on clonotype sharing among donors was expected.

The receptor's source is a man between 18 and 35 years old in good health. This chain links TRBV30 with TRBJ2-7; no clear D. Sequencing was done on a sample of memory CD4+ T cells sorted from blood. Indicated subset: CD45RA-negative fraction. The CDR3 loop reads CAWATVYEQYF. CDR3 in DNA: TGTGCCTGGGCAACAGTTTACGAGCAGTACTTC.